The 18 T cell receptor beta chains in this list originate from one sample, sequenced in a study of circulating and synovial CD4+ cells in juvenile arthritis. Only in-frame clones appear in the TCRdb table, and some are missing; sequencing was by immunoSEQ multiplex PCR. The sample holds 30,000 to 40,000 clones, about 95% seen once. The sample taken for sequencing was CD4+ T cells from blood. The receptor source for this set is a human donor with juvenile idiopathic arthritis.

V and J are TRBV9 and TRBJ2-7; 14 nucleotides align to TRBD2. Germline CDR1 reads SGDLS; CDR2 reads YYNGEE. The CDR3 is 17 residues long. Trimming at V came to 3 bases and at J to 6 bases, leaving 11 bases not matched to a gene. CDR3 sequence: CASSDGTSGRGTSEQYF. In DNA, the CDR3 is TGTGCCAGCAGCGACGGGACTAGCGGGAGAGGGACTTCCGAGCAGTACTTC.

Details on this clone: Other DNA sequences within the sample encode an identical CDR3. This chain joins TRBV6-5 and TRBJ1-6; TRBD1 matches at 9 bases. CDR1 and CDR2 from the germline V gene are MNHEY and SVGAGI. This CDR3 is built from 15 residues. Unmatched junction bases numbered 3, after V lost 2 bases and J lost 7 bases. The CDR3 is CASSYGGTGNSPLHF. CDR3 DNA: TGTGCCAGCAGTTACGGGGGGACAGGGAATTCACCCCTCCACTTT.

The CDR3: CANLAVSYNEQFF. As DNA, the CDR3 is TGTGCCAACCTAGCGGTCTCCTACAATGAGCAGTTCTTC. J is TRBJ2-1 and V is TRBV7-9; 7 bases align to TRBD2. With V trimmed by 10 bases and J by 0 bases, 3 bases remained unmatched. Per germline, CDR1 SEHNR and CDR2 FQNEAQ (reference sequence). This CDR3 has 13 residues.

V usage is TRBV6-5 and J usage is TRBJ1-4; 7 nucleotides agree with TRBD1. V shed 4 bases and J 5 bases; nucleotides not matched to a gene: 4. Germline V gives CDR1 MNHEY, CDR2 SVGAGI. The CDR3 totals 14 residues. CDR3 sequence: CASSSSDRNEKLFF. In DNA, the CDR3 is TGTGCCAGCAGTTCCTCGGACAGGAATGAAAAACTGTTTTTT.

V is TRBV5-6 and J is TRBJ2-2; 8 bases align to TRBD1. Germline values: CDR1 SGHDT, CDR2 YYEEEE. J gave up 4 bases and V 3 bases, and 5 bases lay outside the gene matches. The CDR3 runs to 15 residues. CDR3 amino acids: CASSWTGRVTGELFF. In nucleotides, the CDR3 is TGTGCCAGCAGCTGGACAGGGCGAGTCACCGGGGAGCTGTTTTTT.

This rearrangement joins TRBV7-9 to TRBJ1-1; D might be TRBD1 (6 bases). The CDR3 covers 16 residues. V lost 1 base and J lost 1, with 13 bases in between. The germline CDR1 and CDR2 sequences are SEHNR and FQNEAQ (reference sequence). CDR3: CASSLDPRGSNTEAFF. CDR3 DNA sequence: TGTGCCAGCAGCTTAGATCCCAGGGGCTCGAACACTGAAGCTTTCTTT.

The rearrangement links TRBV18 to TRBJ1-5, with D tentatively TRBD1 (5 bases). From germline, CDR1 is KGHSH and CDR2 LQKENI. CDR3 length: 12 residues. V was pared by 5 bases and J by 5 bases, with 7 bases between. Written as DNA, the CDR3 is TGTGCCAGCTCATTAGGGGATCAGCCCCAGCATTTT. This gives the protein CASSLGDQPQHF.

CDR3 region: CASSRTGSTEAFF. CDR3 DNA sequence: TGTGCCAGCAGCCGGACAGGGTCCACTGAAGCTTTCTTT. This sequence joins TRBV13 and TRBJ1-1; 8 positions agree with TRBD1. Germline CDR1 reads PRHDT; CDR2 reads FYEKMQ (reference sequence). This CDR3 has 13 amino acids. The ends lost 5 bases at V and 4 bases at J; junction bases unmatched: 3.

This chain joins TRBV9 and TRBJ2-7, with D unresolved. Germline-derived CDR1 and CDR2 are SGDLS and YYNGEE. Trimming took off 4 bases at V and 6 bases at J, with 14 bases between the two ends. CDR3 length: 13 amino acids. In DNA, the CDR3 is TGTGCCAGCAGCCTCGTAGTAGGCGGCGAGCAGTACTTC. Translating gives CASSLVVGGEQYF.

The genes are TRBV5-1 and TRBJ1-3, with D unclear. V dropped 5 bases and J dropped 0 bases, with 18 bases sitting between them. Germline CDR1 SGHRS, CDR2 YFSETQ. The CDR3 spans 17 residues. CDR3 in DNA: TGCGCCAGCAGTGAGAGACCCCCCCAGGACTCTGGAAACACCATATATTTT. Its translation is CASSERPPQDSGNTIYF.

The chain's CDR3 is CASSTGTRSSTDTQYF. The DNA for the CDR3 is TGTGCCAGTAGTACCGGGACTAGGTCCTCCACAGATACGCAGTATTTT. The chain uses TRBV19 and TRBJ2-3; TRBD2 matches 8 bases. Germline trimming cut 4 bases from V and 2 bases from J; bases unmatched to any gene: 8. The CDR3 covers 16 residues. Germline CDR1 LNHDA, CDR2 SQIVND (reference sequence).

This sequence joins TRBV4-3 and TRBJ2-4; no firm D call. V lost 1 base and J lost 0, with 13 bases in between. The CDR3 totals 17 residues. The germline CDR1 and CDR2 sequences are LGHNA and YSLEER. CDR3 coding DNA: TGCGCCAGCAGCCAAGTAGGTCAGGTTTTAGCCAAAAACATTCAGTACTTC. Translating it yields CASSQVGQVLAKNIQYF.

The chain recombines TRBV28 with TRBJ2-1; a weak D match, TRBD1 (5 bases). From germline, CDR1 is MDHEN and CDR2 SYDVKM. V was clipped by 10 bases and J by 3 bases, with 13 bases between them. The CDR3 contains 13 residues. The CDR3 spells CATLGQLYNEQFF. The CDR3 DNA sequence: TGTGCCACCCTGGGGCAACTCTACAATGAGCAGTTCTTC.

This rearrangement joins TRBV6-5 to TRBJ2-4, with D perhaps TRBD1 (6 bases). Trimming took 0 bases from V and 6 from J, leaving 9 bases between them. Per the germline V gene, CDR1 is MNHEY and CDR2 is SVGAGI. The CDR3 extends over 14 amino acids. CDR3 amino acids: CASSYSRTVNIQYF. CDR3 nucleotide sequence: TGTGCCAGCAGTTACTCACGGACAGTAAACATTCAGTACTTC.

The chain has TRBV6-1 and TRBJ2-7, with 10 bases lining up with TRBD1. This CDR3 contains 16 residues. Trimming cost V 3 bases and J 1 base; bases outside gene matches: 6. Germline-derived CDR1 and CDR2 are MNHNS and SASEGT. Here the CDR3 reads CASSEPGQGRSYEQYF. The CDR3 nucleotides read TGTGCCAGCAGTGAGCCGGGACAGGGGCGGTCCTACGAGCAGTACTTC.

The DNA for the CDR3 is TGCGCCAGCAGCTTGGTACTAGCCGGGGAGCTGTTTTTT. Translated, it gives CASSLVLAGELFF. V and J are TRBV5-1 and TRBJ2-2, with D perhaps matching TRBD2 (5 bases). This CDR3 is built from 13 residues. From germline, CDR1 is SGHRS and CDR2 YFSETQ. The V gene lost 0 bases and the J gene lost 6 bases, with 6 bases spanning the gap.

This sequence joins TRBV9 and TRBJ2-7; perhaps TRBD2 as D (6 bases). Germline V gene lookup returns CDR1 SGDLS and CDR2 YYNGEE. V lost 0 bases to trimming and J lost 4 bases, with 17 bases between them. The CDR3 is 16 amino acids. CDR3 in amino acids: CASSVAPDGSLYEQYF. CDR3 DNA sequence: TGTGCCAGCAGCGTAGCTCCTGACGGGAGTTTATACGAGCAGTACTTC.

V usage is TRBV5-4 and J usage is TRBJ2-5, with 7 bases that match TRBD1. The end of the DNA is better explained by TRBJ2-7, so the J call may be wrong. The CDR3 is 14 amino acids. CDR1 and CDR2 (germline): SGHNT, YYREEE (reference sequence). CDR3 sequence reads: CASTLQGSNYEQYF. The DNA of the CDR3 is TGTGCCAGCACCCTACAGGGGTCCAACTACGAGCAGTACTTC.